Detailed here is one T cell receptor (beta chain). Its antigen remains unknown. TCRdb re-analysed the reads in MiXCR, keeping a single row per CDR3 protein. The table includes around 100,000 distinct CDR3 sequences, about 33% detected once. The data stem from a study of T cell repertoires in cytomegalovirus infection. As for the study in general: CMV infection together with matching HLA type was indicated by public TCR beta signatures.

Findings and limits, study-wide: The ex vivo response showed dominance by HLA-C-restricted CMV-specific TCR beta clonotypes.

Trimming shortened V by 5 bases and J by 1 base, and 22 bases separated the two germline ends. CDR3 length: 18 residues. The V gene's germline CDR1 is PRHDT and CDR2 FYEKMQ (reference sequence). The rearrangement joins TRBV13 to TRBJ2-3, with D possibly being TRBD1 or TRBD2 (5 bases each). The receptor's source is a human donor in good health (CMV status not recorded). Some clones in this sample may be carry-over from other donors' samples. This specimen was CD8+ T cells from cultured PBMCs, taken from culture after CMV antigen stimulation. The CDR3 DNA reads TGTGCCAGCAGCCCCTCCCGGGGCTCCGCGTCACGCACAGATACGCAGTATTTT. Translation: CASSPSRGSASRTDTQYF.